This is a list of T cell receptor beta chains from one sample in a study of T-cell reconstitution after alpha-beta-depleted transplantation in children. Each CDR3 protein is one row after TCRdb ran MiXCR on the PCR reads. The data contain about 540,000 distinct CDR3 sequences, 25% to 30% of them singletons. Sample: PBMCs, taken before TCRalphabeta/CD19-depleted stem cell transplant. These receptors were obtained from a boy under three years old with Wiskott-Aldrich syndrome, due to receive a stem cell transplant. Both conserved end residues are trimmed from each CDR3. D genes are given only for firm matches. Clone size is given for some rows only: seen once, a few or many times, or a class if the clone is expanded.

CDR3aa: ASSQDDRFQETQY
abundance: .
d_gene: .
v_gene: TRBV5-6

CDR3aa: ASRIRPGLAGSDTQY
abundance: .
d_gene: TRBD2
v_gene: TRBV6-1

CDR3aa: ASSLVHRGRHETQY
abundance: .
d_gene: .
v_gene: TRBV7-6

CDR3aa: ASSLTAGLNTGELF
abundance: few
d_gene: .
v_gene: TRBV7-3

CDR3aa: ATSRDSASSQY
abundance: .
d_gene: .
v_gene: TRBV15

CDR3aa: ASSAFGLGYGYT
abundance: few
d_gene: .
v_gene: TRBV5-1

CDR3aa: SASAGGNTGELF
abundance: few
d_gene: .
v_gene: TRBV20-1

CDR3aa: ASSLRSEIYNEQF
abundance: .
d_gene: .
v_gene: TRBV5-1

CDR3aa: ASSQEASGEQF
abundance: few
d_gene: .
v_gene: TRBV4-1

CDR3aa: ASTPTGGAGELF
abundance: .
d_gene: .
v_gene: TRBV12-3/TRBV12-4

CDR3aa: ASSAYNLRSGSPLH
abundance: few
d_gene: .
v_gene: TRBV6-1

CDR3aa: SVEGRYGYT
abundance: few
d_gene: .
v_gene: TRBV29-1

CDR3aa: AISEWSTDTQY
abundance: .
d_gene: .
v_gene: TRBV10-3

CDR3aa: ASSLGNGRWNTGELF
abundance: .
d_gene: .
v_gene: TRBV12-3/TRBV12-4

CDR3aa: ASSSGLTTGGDEQF
abundance: .
d_gene: .
v_gene: TRBV5-1

CDR3aa: SAGGRGGGNNEQF
abundance: .
d_gene: .
v_gene: TRBV20-1

CDR3aa: SAKRDSYEQY
abundance: .
d_gene: .
v_gene: TRBV20-1

CDR3aa: SARDGPTNEKLF
abundance: .
d_gene: .
v_gene: TRBV20-1

CDR3aa: SASDPSGNNEQF
abundance: .
d_gene: TRBD2
v_gene: TRBV20-1

CDR3aa: ASNWDRGYNEQF
abundance: .
d_gene: TRBD1
v_gene: TRBV28

CDR3aa: SVPGQGAFNYGYT
abundance: few
d_gene: TRBD1
v_gene: TRBV29-1

CDR3aa: ASSPPGLAFNNEQF
abundance: few
d_gene: TRBD2
v_gene: TRBV7-2

CDR3aa: SASNLGRETQY
abundance: .
d_gene: .
v_gene: TRBV20-1

CDR3aa: ASSLIVVGADTGELF
abundance: few
d_gene: .
v_gene: TRBV5-1

CDR3aa: ASSRITGETQY
abundance: .
d_gene: .
v_gene: TRBV4-2

CDR3aa: ASSEEERPINEQF
abundance: .
d_gene: .
v_gene: TRBV10-1

CDR3aa: ASSFVGGGSDTQY
abundance: .
d_gene: .
v_gene: TRBV5-1

CDR3aa: ASGGLAGGELF
abundance: few
d_gene: TRBD2
v_gene: TRBV5-1

CDR3aa: ASSLGARLETQH
abundance: few
d_gene: .
v_gene: TRBV27

CDR3aa: ASSRGWDRTSDTQY
abundance: few
d_gene: TRBD1
v_gene: TRBV11-2

CDR3aa: ASSLTQTSGRANTGELF
abundance: .
d_gene: TRBD2
v_gene: TRBV27

CDR3aa: ASRASRGWGDTEAF
abundance: .
d_gene: .
v_gene: TRBV12-3/TRBV12-4

CDR3aa: ASSPAGGTKNIQY
abundance: .
d_gene: TRBD2
v_gene: TRBV18